The TCR beta chain under discussion was sequenced for a study of blood T cells in healthy people across ages. There are a few counts of this clonotype. Its antigen remains unidentified. Findings and limits, study-wide: For the donors, CMV status was unknown and possibly confounded expanded clonotype changes.

The CDR3 runs to 15 residues. Looked up from germline, CDR1 is DFQATT and CDR2 is SNEGSKA (reference sequence). V gave up 1 base and J gave up 0 bases, with 10 bases separating them. A second roughly 6 to 12 cycle PCR used barcoded and J-beta primers. Via MiXCR, TCRdb re-called the 5' RACE reads, giving one row per CDR3 protein. This sample yields roughly 570,000 distinct CDR3 sequences, of which 27% are seen a single time; about 18% belongs to the top ten. This TCR came from a woman aged 70-85 years in good health. The sequencing input was blood. The J gene is TRBJ1-3, the V gene TRBV20-1; D unclear. The CDR3 sequence is CSARVPGSSGNTIYF. The CDR3 region has the DNA TGCAGTGCTAGAGTTCCTGGCTCCTCTGGAAACACCATATATTTT.